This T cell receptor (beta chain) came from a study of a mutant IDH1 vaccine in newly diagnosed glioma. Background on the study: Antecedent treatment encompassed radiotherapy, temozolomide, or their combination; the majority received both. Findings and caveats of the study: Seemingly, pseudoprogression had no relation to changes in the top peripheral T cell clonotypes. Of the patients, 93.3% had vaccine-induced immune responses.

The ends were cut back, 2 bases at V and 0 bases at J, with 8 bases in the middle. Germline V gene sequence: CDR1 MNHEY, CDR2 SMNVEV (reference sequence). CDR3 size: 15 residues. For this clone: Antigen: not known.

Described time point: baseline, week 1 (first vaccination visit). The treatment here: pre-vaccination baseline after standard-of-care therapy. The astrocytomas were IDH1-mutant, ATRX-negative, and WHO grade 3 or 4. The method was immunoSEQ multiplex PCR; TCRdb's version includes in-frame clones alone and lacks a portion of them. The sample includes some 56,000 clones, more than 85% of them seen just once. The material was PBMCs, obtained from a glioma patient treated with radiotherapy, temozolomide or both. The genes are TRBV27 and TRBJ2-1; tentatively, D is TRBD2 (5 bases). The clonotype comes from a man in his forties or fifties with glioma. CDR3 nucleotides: TGTGCCAGCAGTTTAGAGGGTAGCTCCTACAATGAGCAGTTCTTC. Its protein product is CASSLEGSSYNEQFF.